The 10 T cell receptor beta chains below were found in one sample sequenced in a study of shared clonotypes between healthy human individuals. Produced via immunoSEQ multiplex PCR; TCRdb's table is partial and in-frame only. Of 2 million or so clones listed, approximately 94% are singletons. The naive CD8 subset, CD45RO-negative cells positively selected for CCR7, excluded terminally differentiated effector memory CD45RA+ cells. Sequencing was done on a sample of naive CD8+ T cells sorted from blood. The receptor set was obtained from a man aged 18 to 30 in good health.

The gene calls are TRBV7-6 and TRBJ2-3; TRBD1 matches at 7 bases. The V and J ends lost 5 bases and 6 bases, in that order; junction bases with no gene match: 11. Per the germline V gene, CDR1 is SGHVS and CDR2 is FNYEAQ. This CDR3 spans 15 amino acids. The CDR3 nucleotides read TGTGCCAGCAGCCCACTACAGGGGATCGTGGATACGCAGTATTTT. This sequence encodes CASSPLQGIVDTQYF.

The V call is TRBV27, the J call TRBJ1-6; a weak D match, TRBD1 (5 bases). The CDR3 totals 15 residues. Trimming cost V 0 bases and J 8 bases, with 11 bases left between them. CDR1 MNHEY and CDR2 SMNVEV come from the germline V gene (reference sequence). The CDR3 DNA reads TGTGCCAGCAGTTTATCCGTCGGGGGAGATTCACCCCTCCACTTT. Protein sequence: CASSLSVGGDSPLHF.

V is TRBV4-3 and J is TRBJ2-7; 7 bases are shared with TRBD2. Germline V gene data show CDR1 as LGHNA and CDR2 as YSLEER. This CDR3 has 13 residues. Unmatched junction bases numbered 2, after V lost 0 bases and J lost 6 bases. The CDR3 is CASSQDGGGEQYF. The CDR3 DNA reads TGCGCCAGCAGCCAAGATGGGGGGGGCGAGCAGTACTTC.

The rearrangement links TRBV5-4 to TRBJ2-7, with 10 bases fitting TRBD1. This CDR3 has 16 residues. V trimming: 4 bases; J trimming: 3 bases; junction bases outside the gene matches: 10. The germline V gene encodes CDR1 SGHNT and CDR2 YYREEE (reference sequence). CDR3 sequence: CASSLRGQGILYEQYF. The CDR3 nucleotides read TGTGCCAGCAGCCTCAGGGGACAGGGGATCCTCTACGAGCAGTACTTC.

In its sample, this clone was seen once. The chain carries TRBV4-1 and TRBJ1-2, with TRBD1 as a possible D gene (6 bases). Germline CDR1 and CDR2: MGHRA and YSYEKL. The V gene lost 1 base and the J gene lost 8 bases, with 14 bases spanning the gap. The CDR3 has 14 amino acids. The CDR3 region is CASSQVLQGGGYTF. In DNA form, the CDR3 reads TGCGCCAGCAGCCAAGTACTACAGGGTGGAGGCTACACCTTC.

V and J are TRBV4-1 and TRBJ2-7, with no clear D. The CDR3 has 16 amino acids. Germline-derived CDR1 and CDR2 are MGHRA and YSYEKL. V lost 1 base, J lost 6 bases, and 19 bases lay in between. The DNA for the CDR3 is TGCGCCAGCAGCCAAGTTGAGGTGAGGTCCCGCGGCGAGCAGTACTTC. Translation: CASSQVEVRSRGEQYF.

The V gene is TRBV15, the J gene TRBJ2-5; possibly TRBD2 for D (5 bases). Between the trimmed V and J ends, which lost 10 bases and 5 bases, there was a span of 8 bases. This CDR3 contains 10 residues. From germline, CDR1 is LNHNV and CDR2 YYDKDF (reference sequence). CDR3 DNA: TGTGCCAGGAGGCGGGAGACCCAGTACTTC. It yields the protein CARRRETQYF.

Only one count was recorded for this clone. The rearrangement joins TRBV14 to TRBJ2-7, with D possibly TRBD1 on 8 matching bases. The V end lost 0 bases, the J end lost 3 bases, and 12 bases lay between the germline ends. Germline V lookup: CDR1 SGHDN, CDR2 FVKESK. This CDR3 comprises 15 residues. The CDR3 DNA follows: TGTGCCAGCAGCCAAGAGACAGGGGAGGGCTACGAGCAGTACTTC. Its translation is CASSQETGEGYEQYF.

V is TRBV5-1 and J is TRBJ2-1, with no clear D. Germline lookup yields CDR1 SGHRS and CDR2 YFSETQ. V lost 4 bases to trimming and J lost 10 bases, with 9 bases between them. The CDR3 length is 11 residues. The CDR3 DNA is TGCGCCAGCAGCCCCTTAGGCGAGCAGTTCTTC. Translating gives CASSPLGEQFF.

The chain recombines TRBV16 with TRBJ1-2; 10 bases agree with TRBD1. The junction had 4 bases not matched to a gene; V was cut back by 3 bases and J by 6 bases. The CDR3 contains 14 residues. Germline assignment: CDR1 KGHSY and CDR2 FQNENV. In DNA form, the CDR3 reads TGTGCCAGCAGCCAGGGACAGGGGATTGATGGCTACACCTTC. Protein sequence: CASSQGQGIDGYTF.